This entry is about one T cell receptor beta chain. These data are taken from a study of blood T cell repertoires in COVID-19. The ends lost 7 bases at V and 7 bases at J; junction bases unmatched: 3. The CDR3 has 12 residues. Germline CDR1 and CDR2: MNHEY and SMNVEV (reference sequence). Assay used: immunoSEQ multiplex PCR; TCRdb lists only in-frame clones, some missing. The data show over 150,000 clones, 80% seen once. The chain carries TRBV27 and TRBJ2-7, with 11 bases aligning to TRBD1. Sample: PBMCs or T cells enriched from blood (not recorded which). The clonotype was recovered from a woman aged 55 to 70 who had recovered from COVID-19. The CDR3 reads CASKDRGLEQYF. CDR3 DNA: TGTGCCAGCAAGGACAGGGGGCTAGAGCAGTACTTC.